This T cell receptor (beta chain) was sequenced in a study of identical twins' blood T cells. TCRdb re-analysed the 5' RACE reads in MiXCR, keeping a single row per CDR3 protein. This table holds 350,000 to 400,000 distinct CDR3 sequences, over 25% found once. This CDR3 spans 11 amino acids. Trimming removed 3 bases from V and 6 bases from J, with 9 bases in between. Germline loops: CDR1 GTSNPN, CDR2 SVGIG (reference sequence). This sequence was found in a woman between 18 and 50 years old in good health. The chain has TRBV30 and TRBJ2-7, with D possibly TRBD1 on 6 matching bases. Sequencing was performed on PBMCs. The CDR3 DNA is TGTGCCTGGAGGTCAGGGGTCGAGCAGTACTTC. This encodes CAWRSGVEQYF.